This record looks at one TCR beta chain sequence and its context. Its antigen is not known. Measured with immunoSEQ multiplex PCR; TCRdb has only the in-frame clones, and not every one. In the table there are about 16,000 clones, roughly 84% of which are singletons. The CDR3 consists of 13 residues. J lost 3 bases, V lost 7 bases, and 3 bases had no gene match. CDR1 and CDR2 (germline): LNHDA, SQIVND (reference sequence). This record comes from a study of OX40 agonist ivuxolimab in advanced cancers. Overall study context: Two patients with cutaneous melanoma and one with hepatocellular carcinoma, three in total, showed partial responses.

Study-level findings and limits: The study observed clonal expansion of CD4+ and CD8+ blood T cells by week 6 at 0.1 to 3.0 mg/kg. Expanded clones were, on average, more numerous in CD8+ T cells than in CD4+.

This chain links TRBV19 with TRBJ2-7, with 10 bases lining up with TRBD2. The TCR sequence derives from an adult with an advanced solid tumor such as melanoma, head and neck, liver or kidney cancer. The material sequenced was CD4+ or CD8+ T cells sorted from blood, taken in a trial of the OX40 agonist ivuxolimab. CDR3 nucleotide sequence: TGTGCCAGTATGGGACTAGCGCACTACGAGCAGTACTTC. Translated, it gives CASMGLAHYEQYF.